The clone carrying this TCR beta chain has a single count. The sample originates from a study of blood T cell repertoires in COVID-19. As for the study in general: Some COVID-19 samples were acute and others convalescent; all came from the United States, Italy and Spain. Sources were T cells, B-cell-depleted T cells, or PBMCs; the material itself was cDNA or gDNA.

In germline, CDR1 is MNHEY, CDR2 SVGAGI. The CDR3 length is 14 residues. Trimming stripped 7 bases from V and 7 bases from J, with 19 bases between. Here immunoSEQ multiplex PCR was the method, and the copy in TCRdb shows in-frame clones only, minus some. The data hold 130,000 to 150,000 clones, with around 81% observed a single time. The participants were between roughly 18 and 89 years old and came from about two dozen US areas. Clinical histories supplied by participants themselves formed the basis of cohort assignment. Sequencing was carried out using PBMCs or T cells enriched from blood (not recorded which). J is TRBJ1-2 and V is TRBV6-5; weak D call: TRBD1 (5 bases). The receptor was isolated from a woman in her forties who had recovered from COVID-19. The CDR3 loop reads CASISHGGKSGYTF. DNA of the CDR3: TGTGCCAGCATCTCCCATGGGGGGAAAAGTGGCTACACCTTC.